These 10 T cell receptor beta chains share one sample of origin, sequenced in a study of cytotoxic CD8 clonotypes in ibrutinib-treated CLL. The method was immunoSEQ multiplex PCR; TCRdb's version includes in-frame clones alone and lacks a portion of them. The data show roughly 20,000 clones, over 65% seen once. Sequencing was performed on PBMCs, taken before ibrutinib treatment. These receptors were obtained from a human donor with chronic lymphocytic leukemia.

This chain uses TRBV5-6 with TRBJ2-2; D is unclear. CDR3 length: 17 residues. Per germline, CDR1 SGHDT and CDR2 YYEEEE. Trimming stripped 1 base from V and 0 bases from J, with 13 bases between. The CDR3 protein is CASSLKREETNTGELFF. CDR3 sequence (DNA): TGTGCCAGCAGCTTGAAAAGGGAAGAAACGAACACCGGGGAGCTGTTTTTT.

CDR3 amino acids: CATLRTGLLTF. In nucleotides, the CDR3 is TGTGCCACCCTCCGGACAGGTCTCCTGACTTTC. This rearrangement joins TRBV7-9 to TRBJ2-6; TRBD1 agrees at 7 bases. J was trimmed by 14 bases and V by 10 bases; bases with no gene match: 8. Germline V gene data show CDR1 as SEHNR and CDR2 as FQNEAQ (reference sequence). CDR3 length: 11 residues.

The chain combines TRBV7-8 with TRBJ2-7, with D unclear. Trimming removed 0 bases from V and 4 bases from J, with 7 bases in between. CDR1 and CDR2 (germline): SGHVS, FQNEAQ. There are 13 residues in the CDR3. CDR3 residues: CASSLAKEYEQYF. In nucleotides, the CDR3 is TGTGCCAGCAGCTTAGCGAAGGAGTACGAGCAGTACTTC.

The chain couples TRBV7-8 to TRBJ2-1; D tentatively reads TRBD1 or TRBD2 (5 bases each). Trimming pared 5 bases from V and 12 bases from J, leaving 14 bases between. The CDR3 covers 12 residues. Germline V gene data show CDR1 as SGHVS and CDR2 as FQNEAQ. CDR3 region: CASSRVGTLQFF. Written as DNA, the CDR3 is TGTGCCAGCAGCCGAGTAGGGACCCTGCAGTTCTTC.

The gene calls are TRBV18 and TRBJ1-5, with D possibly TRBD1 on 5 matching bases. CDR3 size: 14 residues. The V gene lost 3 bases and the J gene lost 5 bases, with 11 bases spanning the gap. Germline-derived CDR1 and CDR2 are KGHSH and LQKENI. DNA for the CDR3: TGTGCCAGCTCACCTCTTCAGGGTTATCAGCCCCAGCATTTT. As protein: CASSPLQGYQPQHF. Complete variable domain (other parts from reference TRBV18 and TRBJ1-5): NAGVMQNPRHLVRRRGQEARLRCSPMKGHSHVYWYRQLPEEGLKFMVYLQKENIIDESGMPKERFSAEFPKEGPSILRIQQVVRGDSAAYFCASSPLQGYQPQHFGDGTRLSIL.

This chain uses TRBV19 with TRBJ1-1; D remains unclear. Trimming cost V 5 bases and J 5 bases, with 12 bases left between them. CDR1 and CDR2 (germline): LNHDA, SQIVND (reference sequence). CDR3 size: 13 residues. The CDR3 region has the DNA TGTGCCAGTAGTGTATTGGGAGTGACTGAAGCTTTCTTT. Translated, it gives CASSVLGVTEAFF.

Here the CDR3 DNA reads TGCGCCAGCAGCGCTCCTAGCGCAGGTGCGAACACCGGGGAGCTGTTTTTT. The encoded protein is CASSAPSAGANTGELFF. V and J are TRBV5-1 and TRBJ2-2; tentatively, D is TRBD2 (6 bases). The CDR3 is 17 residues long. The V and J ends lost 4 bases and 0 bases respectively, with 16 bases between them. Germline values: CDR1 SGHRS, CDR2 YFSETQ.

J is TRBJ1-5 and V is TRBV28; TRBD1 is a possible D gene (5 bases). Trimming took off 6 bases at V and 0 bases at J, with 6 bases between the two ends. The germline V gene encodes CDR1 MDHEN and CDR2 SYDVKM. The CDR3 runs to 13 residues. Here the CDR3 reads CASRTGSNQPQHF. The CDR3 nucleotides read TGTGCCAGCAGAACAGGTAGCAATCAGCCCCAGCATTTT.

This chain uses TRBV29-1 with TRBJ2-1, with 12 bases fitting TRBD2. V shed 7 bases, J shed 6 bases, and the junction held 4 bases outside the gene matches. CDR3 length: 13 residues. Germline V gene data show CDR1 as SQVTM and CDR2 as ANQGSEA. CDR3 amino acids: CSGRLAGVNEQFF. The CDR3 nucleotides are TGCAGCGGCAGACTAGCGGGAGTCAATGAGCAGTTCTTC.

The chain carries TRBV19 and TRBJ2-2; D gene uncertain. The CDR3 has 14 residues. V was shortened by 10 bases and J by 7 bases, with 19 bases between the two germline ends. The V gene's germline CDR1 is LNHDA and CDR2 SQIVND (reference sequence). The CDR3 region has the DNA TGTGCCATGAGAGCTCCCGGCCCGGTCGGGGAGCTGTTTTTT. It codes for CAMRAPGPVGELFF.